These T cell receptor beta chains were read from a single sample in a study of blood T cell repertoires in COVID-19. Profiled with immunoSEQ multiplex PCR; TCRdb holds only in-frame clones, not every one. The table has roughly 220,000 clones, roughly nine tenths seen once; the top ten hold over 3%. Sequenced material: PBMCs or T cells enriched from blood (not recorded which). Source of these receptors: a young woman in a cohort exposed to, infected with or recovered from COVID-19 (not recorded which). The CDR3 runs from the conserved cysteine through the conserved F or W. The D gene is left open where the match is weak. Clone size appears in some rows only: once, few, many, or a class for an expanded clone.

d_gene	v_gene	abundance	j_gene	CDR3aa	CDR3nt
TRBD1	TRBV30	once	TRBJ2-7	CAWTLRDRIYEQYF	TGTGCCTGGACCCTCCGGGACAGAATCTACGAGCAGTACTTC
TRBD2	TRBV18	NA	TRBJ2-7	CASSESGGSYEQYF	TGTGCCAGCTCGGAGAGCGGGGGATCCTACGAGCAGTACTTC
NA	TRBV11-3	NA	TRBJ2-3	CASSPKVGRTSTDTQYF	TGTGCCAGCAGCCCGAAGGTGGGGCGGACGAGCACAGATACGCAGTATTTT
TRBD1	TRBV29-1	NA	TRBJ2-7	CSVRDRVYEQYF	TGCAGCGTCCGGGACAGGGTCTACGAGCAGTACTTC
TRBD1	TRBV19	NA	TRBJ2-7	CASSTSDRGDEQYF	TGTGCCAGTAGTACCTCTGACAGGGGCGACGAGCAGTACTTC
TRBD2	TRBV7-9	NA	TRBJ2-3	CASSPGTSAGDTQYF	TGTGCCAGCAGCCCCGGGACTAGCGCAGGAGATACGCAGTATTTT
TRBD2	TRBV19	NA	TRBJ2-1	CASSRTRSNNEQFF	TGTGCCAGCAGTCGGACTAGATCGAACAATGAGCAGTTCTTC
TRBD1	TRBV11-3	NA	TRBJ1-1	CASSLGEGTGSKAEAFF	TGTGCCAGCAGCTTAGGTGAGGGGACAGGGAGTAAAGCTGAAGCTTTCTTT
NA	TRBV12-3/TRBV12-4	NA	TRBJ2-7	CASSSGSEQYF	TGTGCCAGCAGTTCAGGGTCCGAGCAGTACTTC
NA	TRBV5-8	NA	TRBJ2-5	CASSSGGASIQETQYF	TGTGCCAGCAGCTCAGGCGGGGCCTCGATTCAAGAGACCCAGTACTTC
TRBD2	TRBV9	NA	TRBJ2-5	CASSQAGGETQYF	TGTGCCAGCAGCCAGGCGGGGGGGGAGACCCAGTACTTC
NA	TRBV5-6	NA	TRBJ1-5	CASSPWSGGENQPQHF	TGTGCCAGCAGCCCTTGGTCGGGGGGGGAGAATCAGCCCCAGCATTTT
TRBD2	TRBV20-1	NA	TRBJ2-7	CSASPSGNTYEQYF	TGCAGTGCTAGTCCCAGCGGGAACACCTACGAGCAGTACTTC
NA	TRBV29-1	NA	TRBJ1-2	CSVDPERAKEYGYTF	TGCAGCGTTGACCCTGAGAGGGCCAAAGAGTATGGCTACACCTTC
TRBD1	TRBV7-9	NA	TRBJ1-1	CASSPGQEIGEAFF	TGTGCCAGCAGCCCCGGACAGGAGATTGGTGAAGCTTTCTTT
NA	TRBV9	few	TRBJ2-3	CASSVADSTDTQYF	TGTGCCAGCAGCGTAGCGGACTCCACAGATACGCAGTATTTT
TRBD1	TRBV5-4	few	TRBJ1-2	CASSLDRVGRNGYTF	TGTGCCAGCAGCCTAGACAGGGTGGGGAGAAATGGCTACACCTTC
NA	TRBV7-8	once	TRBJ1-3	CASSIRGVGGSGNTIYF	TGTGCCAGCAGCATCAGGGGCGTTGGGGGCTCTGGAAACACCATATATTTT
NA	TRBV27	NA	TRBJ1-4	CASMPLLEGEKLFF	TGTGCCAGCATGCCCCTCCTCGAGGGTGAAAAACTGTTTTTT
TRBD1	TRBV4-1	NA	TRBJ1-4	CASSDRGEKLFF	TGCGCCAGCAGTGACAGGGGAGAAAAACTGTTTTTT
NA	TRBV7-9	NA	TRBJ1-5	CASSFSLSQPQHF	TGTGCCAGCAGCTTTAGTTTGTCCCAGCCCCAGCATTTT
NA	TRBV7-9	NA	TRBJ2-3	CASAWEADTQYF	TGTGCCAGCGCATGGGAGGCAGATACGCAGTATTTT
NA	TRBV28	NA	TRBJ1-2	CATTPGSIPFDGLWSYTF	TGTGCCACCACCCCTGGGTCGATCCCCTTCGACGGACTATGGAGCTACACCTTC
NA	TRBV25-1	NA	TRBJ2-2	CASSESRANTGELFF	TGTGCCAGCAGTGAGTCCCGGGCGAACACCGGGGAGCTGTTTTTT
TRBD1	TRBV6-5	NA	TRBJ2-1	CASSITGGFINEQFF	TGTGCCAGCAGTATTACAGGGGGTTTTATTAATGAGCAGTTCTTC
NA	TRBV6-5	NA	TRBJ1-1	CAISTQKDTEAFF	TGTGCCATCTCGACACAGAAGGACACTGAAGCTTTCTTT
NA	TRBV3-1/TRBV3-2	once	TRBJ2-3	CASSQDPTGSTDTQYF	TGTGCCAGCAGCCAAGATCCAACGGGGAGCACAGATACGCAGTATTTT
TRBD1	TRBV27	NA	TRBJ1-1	CASSFEGAPGMNTEAFF	TGTGCCAGCAGTTTTGAGGGGGCCCCGGGCATGAACACTGAAGCTTTCTTT
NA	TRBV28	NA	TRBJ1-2	CASSPAGGDHPWDGYTF	TGTGCCAGCAGCCCGGCCGGGGGAGATCACCCCTGGGATGGCTACACCTTC
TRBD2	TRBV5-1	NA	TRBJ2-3	CASSWAPSGEDTQYF	TGCGCCAGCAGCTGGGCCCCTAGCGGGGAAGATACGCAGTATTTT
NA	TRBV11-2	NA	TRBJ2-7	CASSSTGEGPEQYF	TGTGCCAGCAGCTCGACGGGGGAAGGCCCCGAGCAGTACTTC
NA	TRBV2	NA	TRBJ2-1	CASMAVTYNEQFF	TGTGCCAGCATGGCAGTAACCTACAATGAGCAGTTCTTC
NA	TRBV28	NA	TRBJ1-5	CASLIGNQPQHF	TGTGCCAGCCTCATAGGCAATCAGCCCCAGCATTTT
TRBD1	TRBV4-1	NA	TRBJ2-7	CASSRTAGGSVGSYEQYF	TGCGCCAGCAGCCGGACGGCAGGGGGAAGTGTTGGCTCCTACGAGCAGTACTTC
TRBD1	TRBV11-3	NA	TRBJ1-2	CASSLANRGNYGYTF	TGTGCCAGCAGCTTAGCCAACAGGGGAAACTATGGCTACACCTTC
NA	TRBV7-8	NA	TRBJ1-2	CASSLGQGLNYGYTF	TGTGCCAGCAGCTTAGGGCAGGGTCTTAACTATGGCTACACCTTC
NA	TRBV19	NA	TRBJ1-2	CASSVRNGYTF	TGTGCCAGTAGCGTCAGGAATGGCTACACCTTC
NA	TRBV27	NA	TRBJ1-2	CASSRGDGYTF	TGTGCCAGCAGTCGAGGAGATGGCTACACCTTC
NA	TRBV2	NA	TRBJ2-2	CASSLLDTGELFF	TGTGCCAGCAGTCTACTGGACACCGGGGAGCTGTTTTTT
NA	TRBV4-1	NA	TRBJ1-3	CASSQFTTGGGRNTIYF	TGCGCCAGCAGCCAATTCACAACGGGGGGGGGACGGAACACCATATATTTT
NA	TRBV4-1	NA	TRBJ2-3	CASSQGQGVGTDTQYF	TGCGCCAGCAGCCAAGGCCAGGGTGTTGGCACAGATACGCAGTATTTT